These T cell receptor beta chains were read from a single sample in a study of blood T cell repertoires in COVID-19. This table comes from immunoSEQ multiplex PCR, and its TCRdb copy is limited to in-frame clones, with some not included. The sample contains roughly 410,000 clones, 89% of which appear only once. The sequencing input was peripheral blood. The receptors originated from a man in his forties or fifties with acute or convalescent COVID-19. CDR3s include the opening cysteine and the closing phenylalanine or tryptophan. The order of the fields is D gene, clone size, V gene, J gene, CDR3 DNA, CDR3 protein. A D gene is named only where the DNA matches it firmly. Size is stated for part of the rows, as once, few or many counts, or as a class when the clone is expanded.

>TRBD2|.|TRBV29-1|TRBJ2-7
TGCAGCGTTGAAGTGACTAGCGGGAGCTACGAGCAGTACTTC
CSVEVTSGSYEQYF
>.|.|TRBV6-5|TRBJ1-1
TGTGCCAGCAGTTACACAGGGCAGAACACTGAAGCTTTCTTT
CASSYTGQNTEAFF
>.|.|TRBV6-2/TRBV6-3|TRBJ2-5
TGTGCCAGCAGTTACCTCGCGGGGAGGGAGACCCAGTACTTC
CASSYLAGRETQYF
>.|.|TRBV13|TRBJ2-5
TGTGCCAGCAGCTTAGGAATGCGGATCCAAGAGACCCAGTACTTC
CASSLGMRIQETQYF
>TRBD2|.|TRBV5-1|TRBJ2-3
TGCGCCAGCAGCTTGGTGACTGGGAGGGAAACAGATACGCAGTATTTT
CASSLVTGRETDTQYF
>TRBD1|.|TRBV6-5|TRBJ1-4
TGTGCCAGCAGTTACGACAGGGATAATGAAAAACTGTTTTTT
CASSYDRDNEKLFF
>TRBD2|.|TRBV27|TRBJ2-4
TGTGCCAGCATCGTAGCGGGAACCAAAAACATTCAGTACTTC
CASIVAGTKNIQYF
>.|.|TRBV13|TRBJ1-2
TGTGCCAGCATGTCAGGGTCCGTTTATGGCTACACCTTC
CASMSGSVYGYTF
>.|.|TRBV4-1|TRBJ1-4
TGCGCCAGCAGCCGCGGACGAACAGGGTTCGGGGAAGATGAAAAACTGTTTTTT
CASSRGRTGFGEDEKLFF
>TRBD2|.|TRBV6-5|TRBJ2-1
TGTGCCAGCAGTCCTAGCGGGGGGCCGAACAATGAGCAGTTCTTC
CASSPSGGPNNEQFF
>.|.|TRBV28|TRBJ1-2
TGTGCCAGCGGAAAAGGGGACACTAACTATGGCTACACCTTC
CASGKGDTNYGYTF
>TRBD1|.|TRBV7-2|TRBJ1-5
TGTGCCAGCAGCCGACAGGGACAGCCCCAGCATTTT
CASSRQGQPQHF
>.|.|TRBV6-5|TRBJ1-1
TGTGCCAGCACCTCCCGGGGGTTCTTTCGCACTGAAGCTTTCTTT
CASTSRGFFRTEAFF
>TRBD1|.|TRBV6-5|TRBJ1-1
TGTGCCAGCAGGCGACAGGGGTCCACTGAAGCTTTCTTT
CASRRQGSTEAFF
>.|.|TRBV5-5|TRBJ1-3
TGTGCCAGCAGCTTGGAGGGACTCAGAAGAAACACCATATATTTT
CASSLEGLRRNTIYF
>.|.|TRBV7-9|TRBJ2-1
TGTGCCAGCAGCTTAGCCCTAGATGGTGAGCAGTTCTTC
CASSLALDGEQFF
>.|.|TRBV19|TRBJ1-1
TGTGCCAGTAGTTCCGACAGGCGGAACACTGAAGCTTTCTTT
CASSSDRRNTEAFF
>TRBD1|.|TRBV19|TRBJ2-2
TGTGCCAGTAGTATAGAGGACAGGGGGATCACCGGGGAGCTGTTTTTT
CASSIEDRGITGELFF
>.|.|TRBV4-1|TRBJ1-1
TGCGCCAGCAGTACGACTGCGGACACTGAAGCTTTCTTT
CASSTTADTEAFF
>TRBD1|.|TRBV28|TRBJ2-7
TGTGCCAGCAGCCCGACAGGGCGGTACGAGCAGTACTTC
CASSPTGRYEQYF
>.|few|TRBV7-2|TRBJ1-5
TGTGCCAGCAGCGAAGGGAGGCAGCCCCAGCATTTT
CASSEGRQPQHF
>.|few|TRBV2|TRBJ2-5
TGTGCCAGCAGTGCCGGTAGCCACCAAGAGACCCAGTACTTC
CASSAGSHQETQYF
>TRBD1|.|TRBV4-1|TRBJ1-5
TGCGCCAGCAGCCAAGGGACAGGGGGCTTTCAGCCCCAGCATTTT
CASSQGTGGFQPQHF
>.|.|TRBV7-2|TRBJ2-7
TGTGCCAGCAGCTCACATCCCCGCTACGAGCAGTACTTC
CASSSHPRYEQYF
>.|.|TRBV6-1|TRBJ2-1
TGTGCCAGCAGTGACGGACGGACTAATGAGCAGTTCTTC
CASSDGRTNEQFF
>.|.|TRBV5-6|TRBJ1-1
TGTGCCAGCAGCGGGCCTGAGTGGGAAGCTTTCTTT
CASSGPEWEAFF
>.|.|TRBV30|TRBJ1-2
TGTGCCTGGAGCGAACGGAACTATGGCTACACCTTC
CAWSERNYGYTF
>.|.|TRBV6-5|TRBJ2-7
TGTGCCAGCAGTTACTTGGCAGGGGAAGGAAAGCAGTACTTC
CASSYLAGEGKQYF
>TRBD1|.|TRBV27|TRBJ2-7
TGTGCCAGCAGTAGGTCCGGGACAGGGGTCTCCTACGAGCAGTACTTC
CASSRSGTGVSYEQYF
>.|.|TRBV7-6|TRBJ2-5
TGTGCCAGCAGCTCGCGATCGGGACAAATCTGGGGAGAGACCCAGTACTTC
CASSSRSGQIWGETQYF
>.|.|TRBV28|TRBJ1-2
TGTGCCAGCAGTTTTCAGCGGGACACTGGCTACACCTTC
CASSFQRDTGYTF
>TRBD1|.|TRBV28|TRBJ1-2
TGTGCCAGCAGTTCGACAGGGAATAACTATGGCTACACCTTC
CASSSTGNNYGYTF
>.|.|TRBV7-2|TRBJ2-1
TGTGCCAGCAGCTTAATTTCTGGGGGGAACTCAGGAGAGCAGTTCTTC
CASSLISGGNSGEQFF
>TRBD1|.|TRBV5-1|TRBJ1-5
TGCGCCAGCAGCACGGGACAGGGGGGGGACCAGCCCCAGCATTTT
CASSTGQGGDQPQHF
>TRBD1|.|TRBV7-2|TRBJ2-2
TGTGCCAGCAGCCCGGGACAGGTGAACACCGGGGAGCTGTTTTTT
CASSPGQVNTGELFF
>TRBD2|.|TRBV3-1/TRBV3-2|TRBJ2-1
TGTGCCAGCAGCCACTCCCTCATCGGGCTAGCGGGGGAGAGCTCCTACAATGAGCAGTTCTTC
CASSHSLIGLAGESSYNEQFF
>.|.|TRBV4-2|TRBJ1-3
TGTGCCAGCAGCCAAGGCCCTCCCCAGGGGTTTTCGGGAAACACCATATATTTT
CASSQGPPQGFSGNTIYF
>.|.|TRBV7-7|TRBJ2-2
TGTGCTAGCAGCTTAGGTCCCGGGGGGCTGAACACCGGGGAGCTGTTTTTT
CASSLGPGGLNTGELFF
>.|.|TRBV7-2|TRBJ1-4
TGTGCCAGCAGCTTAAACGCAGGGGATAATGAAAAACTGTTTTTT
CASSLNAGDNEKLFF
>TRBD2|.|TRBV6-5|TRBJ2-7
TGTGCCAGCAGTTACGTCACGGGAGGGAGATACGAGCAGTACTTC
CASSYVTGGRYEQYF
>.|.|TRBV6-5|TRBJ2-3
TGTGCCAGCAGTTACCGAACCGGGACAAGCACAGATACGCAGTATTTT
CASSYRTGTSTDTQYF
>.|.|TRBV27|TRBJ1-3
TGTGCCAGCAGTTTATTTTCCGGGGGTGGAAACACCATATATTTT
CASSLFSGGGNTIYF
>TRBD1|.|TRBV28|TRBJ1-5
TGTGCCAGCAGTCCCGGGACAGGGGAGAGCAATCAGCCCCAGCATTTT
CASSPGTGESNQPQHF
>.|once|TRBV30|TRBJ2-3
TGTGCCTGGAGTATAGGACTAAACACAGATACGCAGTATTTT
CAWSIGLNTDTQYF
>TRBD1|.|TRBV24-1|TRBJ2-3
TGTGCCACCAGTGATTTTAACAGGGGGTCAAGCACAGATACGCAGTATTTT
CATSDFNRGSSTDTQYF
>TRBD1|.|TRBV28|TRBJ1-2
TGTGCCAGCAGTTTGGCAGGGGGCAGCTATGGCTACACCTTC
CASSLAGGSYGYTF
>.|.|TRBV10-1|TRBJ2-1
TGCGCCAGCAGTGAAAGTCAGGGGCGATACAATGAGCAGTTCTTC
CASSESQGRYNEQFF
>TRBD1|.|TRBV5-6|TRBJ1-3
TGTGCCAGCAGCGGCCGGGACAGGGGTCGGGGAAACACCATATATTTT
CASSGRDRGRGNTIYF
>.|.|TRBV7-2|TRBJ2-2
TGTGCCAGCAGCAACCGACAGGCGAACACCGGGGAGCTGTTTTTT
CASSNRQANTGELFF
>TRBD1|.|TRBV5-4|TRBJ2-7
TGTGCCAGCAGACCCTGGACAGGGAGCTCCTACGAGCAGTACTTC
CASRPWTGSSYEQYF
>.|.|TRBV11-1|TRBJ2-1
TGTGCCAGCAGCCGATTGGGCGGGGCGAATGAGCAGTTCTTC
CASSRLGGANEQFF